This TCR beta chain stems from a study of blood T cell repertoires in COVID-19. Study information: Acute-phase and convalescent COVID-19 samples originated in the United States, Italy and Spain. From T cells, B-cell-depleted T cells, or PBMCs came the material, which was cDNA or gDNA.

The count of this clone is one. Original methodology: Reference gene primer amplification in the assay estimated nucleated cell counts. Here immunoSEQ multiplex PCR was the method, and the copy in TCRdb shows in-frame clones only, minus some. V and J calls and clone size are copied from that table; D and trimming were computed from the DNA. The sample lists around 63,000 clones, around 79% seen once, with less than 20% in the top ten. Germline V gene sequence: CDR1 SGHNT, CDR2 YYREEE (reference sequence). V was trimmed by 3 bases and J by 4 bases, leaving 13 bases between them. The length of the CDR3 is 15 residues.

This clonotype originated in a woman in her 50s with active or convalescent COVID-19. The V and J genes are TRBV5-4 and TRBJ2-2; TRBD2 is a possible D gene (5 bases). The sequencing input was peripheral blood. DNA of the CDR3: TGTGCCAGCAGCTCCCCCCGGGGTTTCACCGGGGAGCTGTTTTTT. As protein: CASSSPRGFTGELFF.